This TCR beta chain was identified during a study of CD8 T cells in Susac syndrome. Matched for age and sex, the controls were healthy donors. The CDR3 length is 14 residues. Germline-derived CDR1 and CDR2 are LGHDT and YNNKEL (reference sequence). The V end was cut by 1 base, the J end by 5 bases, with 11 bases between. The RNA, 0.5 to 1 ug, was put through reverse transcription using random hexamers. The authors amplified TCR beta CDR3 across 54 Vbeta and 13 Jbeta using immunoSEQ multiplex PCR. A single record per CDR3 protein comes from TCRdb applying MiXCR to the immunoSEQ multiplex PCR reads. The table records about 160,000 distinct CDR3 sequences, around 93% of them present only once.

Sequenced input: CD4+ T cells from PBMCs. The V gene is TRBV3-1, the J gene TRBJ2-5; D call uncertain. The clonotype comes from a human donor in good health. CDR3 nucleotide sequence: TGTGCCAGCAGCCAAGCTGGGGTCGGGGAGACCCAGTACTTC. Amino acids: CASSQAGVGETQYF.